One sample yielded the 22 T cell receptor beta chains listed below, sequenced in a study of human CD8 memory T cell subsets (TCRdb year 2020). Sequenced using a NextSeq 550. A Human TCR Profiling Kit was used to prepare UMI-labeled 5' RACE TCRbeta libraries. TCRdb reprocessed the sequencing reads and holds a single record per CDR3 protein sequence, with no DNA. The table for this sample records about 5,000 distinct CDR3 sequences. Clones ranked in the top ten supply under 35% of the sample. Sequenced: CD8+ effector memory T cells (TEM) sorted from PBMCs. Per the publication, the cell subset or site label means: effector memory CD8 T cells, CCR7- CD45RO+ CD95+. Receptors were obtained from a human donor in good health.

The V call is TRBV20-1, the J call TRBJ2-3; checking the TCRdb D call of TRBD1 is not possible without DNA. The CDR3 consists of 14 residues. The germline V gene encodes CDR1 DFQATT and CDR2 SNEGSKA (reference sequence). The CDR3 spells CSARSPADTDTQYF.

This chain links TRBV14 with TRBJ2-5. Germline V gene data show CDR1 as SGHDN and CDR2 as FVKESK. The length of the CDR3 is 16 residues. This chain's CDR3 is CASSQDPTGYQETQYF.

This chain links TRBV5-1 with TRBJ2-3. This CDR3 comprises 17 residues. The germline CDR1 and CDR2 sequences are SGHRS and YFSETQ. The CDR3 here is CASSLLGVQASTDTQYF.

The chain uses TRBV9 and TRBJ2-7; TCRdb's D call of TRBD1 is untestable without DNA. This CDR3 is 16 amino acids long. The V gene's germline CDR1 is SGDLS and CDR2 YYNGEE. The CDR3 sequence is CASSVADSPYPYEQYF.

Its frequency marks this clonotype as medium-sized. The V call is TRBV24-1, the J call TRBJ2-2; TCRdb names TRBD2, which stays unverified in the absence of DNA. Germline CDR1 KGHDR, CDR2 SFDVKD. The CDR3 sequence is 14 residues long. This CDR3 is CATSDGREAGELFF.

This chain links TRBV7-8 with TRBJ2-1; the TRBD2 assignment by TCRdb is unverifiable without DNA. Germline loops: CDR1 SGHVS, CDR2 FQNEAQ. The CDR3 is 17 residues long. The chain's CDR3 is CASSPVAGGQSYNEQFF.

The CDR3 region is CASSLSGGNTGELFF. The chain couples TRBV7-2 to TRBJ2-2. CDR1 is SGHTA, CDR2 FQGNSA, per germline. The CDR3 extends over 15 amino acids. Full variable domain (missing parts from reference TRBV7-2 and TRBJ2-2): GAGVSQSPSNKVTEKGKDVELRCDPISGHTALYWYRQSLGQGLEFLIYFQGNSAPDKSGLPSDRFSAERTGGSVSTLTIQRTQQEDSAVYLCASSLSGGNTGELFFGEGSRLTVL.

V gene TRBV20-1 combines with J gene TRBJ1-1; the D gene TCRdb calls, TRBD1, cannot be checked with no DNA. The V gene's germline CDR1 is DFQATT and CDR2 SNEGSKA (reference sequence). The CDR3 loop spans 14 amino acids. The CDR3: CSAREPRENTEAFF.

The J gene is TRBJ2-7, the V gene TRBV30. This CDR3 is built from 14 residues. Looked up from germline, CDR1 is GTSNPN and CDR2 is SVGIG (reference sequence). The CDR3 loop is CAWSVAAGLYEQYF.

The chain employs TRBV25-1 and TRBJ1-2. Germline CDR1 MGHDK, CDR2 SYGVNS. This CDR3 region has 12 residues. The chain's CDR3 is CASSFGLYGYTF.

V usage is TRBV20-1 and J usage is TRBJ2-1; TCRdb selects TRBD2, and the lack of DNA leaves this call unchecked. The germline V gene encodes CDR1 DFQATT and CDR2 SNEGSKA (reference sequence). The CDR3 has 14 residues. CDR3 residues: CSAEGLAGGNEQFF.

The chain uses TRBV28 and TRBJ2-2; TCRdb's D call, TRBD1, is unchecked because there is no DNA. Germline assignment: CDR1 MDHEN and CDR2 SYDVKM. The CDR3 sequence is 15 residues long. The chain's CDR3 is CASSSIQGYTGELFF.

V is TRBV28 and J is TRBJ2-7; the TCRdb call, TRBD2, lacks DNA for checking. CDR3 length: 14 amino acids. The germline gives CDR1 MDHEN, CDR2 SYDVKM. CDR3 loop: CASSLSGPVYEQYF. Using reference TRBV28 and TRBJ2-7 for the parts outside the CDR3, the full variable domain is DVKVTQSSRYLVKRTGEKVFLECVQDMDHENMFWYRQDPGLGLRLIYFSYDVKMKEKGDIPEGYSVSREKKERFSLILESASTNQTSMYLCASSLSGPVYEQYFGPGTRLTVT.

J is TRBJ2-1 and V is TRBV7-2; absent DNA, TCRdb's TRBD1 call cannot be checked. Germline V gene data show CDR1 as SGHTA and CDR2 as FQGNSA. The CDR3 extends over 13 amino acids. Here the CDR3 reads CASRPRGAYEQFF. The full variable domain, completed using reference TRBV7-2 and TRBJ2-1, is GAGVSQSPSNKVTEKGKDVELRCDPISGHTALYWYRQSLGQGLEFLIYFQGNSAPDKSGLPSDRFSAERTGGSVSTLTIQRTQQEDSAVYLCASRPRGAYEQFFGPGTRLTVL.

This chain connects TRBV18 to TRBJ2-4; the TRBD1 assignment by TCRdb is unverifiable without DNA. Per germline, CDR1 KGHSH and CDR2 LQKENI. This CDR3 has 16 amino acids. The CDR3 is CASSPSGAWGLDIQYF.

The rearrangement uses TRBV4-2 and TRBJ2-7; lacking DNA, the TRBD1 call made by TCRdb goes unchecked. The CDR3 is 13 residues long. The germline V gene has CDR1 LGHNA and CDR2 YNFKEQ. The CDR3 sequence is CASSPGQSYEQYF.

The V gene is TRBV19, the J gene TRBJ2-1; with no DNA, the TCRdb D assignment of TRBD2 cannot be verified. The CDR3 has 15 amino acids. The germline V gene encodes CDR1 LNHDA and CDR2 SQIVND (reference sequence). CDR3 protein: CASRSGAISYNEQFF.

The V and J genes are TRBV5-4 and TRBJ2-5; checking the TCRdb D call of TRBD1 is not possible without DNA. This CDR3 region has 16 residues. CDR1 and CDR2 (germline): SGHNT, YYREEE (reference sequence). CDR3 protein: CASSSTGGESGETQYF.

The chain uses TRBV27 and TRBJ2-1; TCRdb names TRBD2, which stays unverified in the absence of DNA. Germline V gene data show CDR1 as MNHEY and CDR2 as SMNVEV (reference sequence). This CDR3 contains 21 residues. The CDR3 here is CASSPALRLAGGPVFRNEQFF.

The rearrangement uses TRBV7-2 and TRBJ2-1; TCRdb's assignment of TRBD2 cannot be checked, as there is no DNA. The CDR3 spans 18 residues. Germline assignment: CDR1 SGHTA and CDR2 FQGNSA. CDR3 in amino acids: CASSPPGLAGGIYNEQFF.

The chain uses TRBV29-1 and TRBJ1-1; TCRdb names TRBD1, which stays unverified in the absence of DNA. The CDR3 spans 12 residues. The V gene's germline CDR1 is SQVTM and CDR2 ANQGSEA. CDR3 protein: CSVVHGASEAFF.

This chain connects TRBV20-1 to TRBJ2-7; TCRdb's D call of TRBD1 is untestable without DNA. CDR1 is DFQATT, CDR2 SNEGSKA, per germline (reference sequence). This CDR3 contains 15 residues. The CDR3: CSASHAGTDNYEQYF.